This entry lists 20 T cell receptor beta chains sequenced from one sample in a study of vaccination effects on CD4 cells after COVID-19. Using immunoSEQ multiplex PCR, the repertoire was profiled, and TCRdb retains in-frame clones only, with some absent. The sample records almost 70,000 clones, about 67% being singletons. No antigen is known for these receptors. Antigen-specific CD4+ T cells were expanded (with viral peptide pools) by the ViraFEST assay ahead of sequencing. Following 10 days of culture, CD4+ T cells were isolated. Vaccination of participants consisted of two doses of either the BNT162b2 or mRNA-1273 vaccine. This sample comprised CD4+ T cells from PBMCs cultured with HCoV-229E spike peptides, obtained after COVID-19 vaccination. The receptor set was obtained from a human donor who received a COVID-19 vaccine.

CDR3 residues: CSVEDRSWYQETQYF. DNA of the CDR3: TGCAGCGTTGAAGATCGCTCTTGGTACCAAGAGACCCAGTACTTC. V is TRBV29-1 and J is TRBJ2-5; D unresolved. CDR1 is SQVTM and CDR2 is ANQGSEA in the germline V gene. V was clipped by 0 bases and J by 0 bases, with 11 bases between them. The CDR3 covers 15 residues.

The chain uses TRBV7-3 and TRBJ2-5; TRBD2 matches 9 bases. The CDR3 is made up of 14 amino acids. Looked up from germline, CDR1 is SGHTA and CDR2 is FQGTGA. Trimming cost V 3 bases and J 2 bases; bases outside gene matches: 1. The CDR3 region is CASSLSGGQETQYF. Written as DNA, the CDR3 is TGTGCCAGCAGCTTGAGCGGGGGGCAAGAGACCCAGTACTTC.

The table lists this clone with a count of one. The chain employs TRBV7-2 and TRBJ2-1; 7 bases are a match to TRBD1. The CDR3 length is 15 residues. Trimming cost V 2 bases and J 3 bases; bases outside gene matches: 4. Per the germline V gene, CDR1 is SGHTA and CDR2 is FQGNSA. CDR3: CASSLMGQLYNEQFF. For the CDR3, the DNA is TGTGCCAGCAGCTTAATGGGACAGCTCTACAATGAGCAGTTCTTC. Supplemented by reference TRBV7-2 and TRBJ2-1, the full variable domain reads GAGVSQSPSNKVTEKGKDVELRCDPISGHTALYWYRQSLGQGLEFLIYFQGNSAPDKSGLPSDRFSAERTGGSVSTLTIQRTQQEDSAVYLCASSLMGQLYNEQFFGPGTRLTVL.

This clone was counted only a few times. This chain uses TRBV5-6 with TRBJ1-3; perhaps TRBD1 as D (6 bases). The V gene lost 6 bases and the J gene lost 0 bases, with 16 bases spanning the gap. CDR3 length: 16 amino acids. The germline gives CDR1 SGHDT, CDR2 YYEEEE. This CDR3 reads CASNKLQGLSGNTIYF. In DNA form, the CDR3 reads TGTGCCAGCAACAAACTACAGGGCCTCTCTGGAAACACCATATATTTT.

V gene TRBV12-3 or TRBV12-4 combines with J gene TRBJ2-3; D gene uncertain. Deletions cut 6 bases from V and 5 bases from J, with 6 bases between. The CDR3 has 11 amino acids. The CDR3 DNA follows: TGTGCCAGCAGCTCACGAGATACGCAGTATTTT. This translates into CASSSRDTQYF.

This clone showed up just once. CDR3 DNA sequence: TGTGCCAGCAAGGCGGGGGGGGCCGGGGAGCAGTACGTC. This codes for CASKAGGAGEQYV. V and J are TRBV2 and TRBJ2-7, with 9 bases aligning to TRBD2. CDR1 is SNHLY, CDR2 FYNNEI, per germline. CDR3 length equals 13 residues. V shed 7 bases, J shed 7 bases, and the junction held 8 bases outside the gene matches.

Here the CDR3 DNA reads TGTGCCAGCAGTAAGGACAGGACTAGCAATCAGCCCCAGCATTTT. Translation gives CASSKDRTSNQPQHF. The chain couples TRBV6-5 to TRBJ1-5; TRBD1 matches 7 bases. After removal of 5 bases from V and 0 bases from J, the junction contained 4 bases not matched to a gene. The germline V gene has CDR1 MNHEY and CDR2 SVGAGI. This CDR3 region has 15 residues.

CDR3 sequence reads: CASSQDLGQGVGGYTF. DNA of the CDR3: TGTGCCAGCAGCCAAGATCTCGGACAGGGAGTTGGTGGCTACACCTTC. The rearrangement links TRBV4-2 to TRBJ1-2; 8 nucleotides agree with TRBD1. The CDR3 has 16 residues. V was clipped by 0 bases and J by 7 bases; unmatched bases: 10. Germline V gene sequence: CDR1 LGHNA, CDR2 YNFKEQ.

The chain uses TRBV4-1 and TRBJ1-5; D is perhaps TRBD1 (5 bases). V was trimmed by 3 bases and J by 5 bases, leaving 20 bases between them. Germline V gene data show CDR1 as MGHRA and CDR2 as YSYEKL. This CDR3 comprises 17 residues. CDR3 DNA: TGCGCCAGCAGCCAGTGGGCCAGCACAGGCAATGATCAGCCCCAGCATTTT. Its protein product is CASSQWASTGNDQPQHF.

The rearrangement links TRBV5-1 to TRBJ2-3, with unresolved D. V dropped 2 bases and J dropped 4 bases, with 11 bases sitting between them. The length of the CDR3 is 14 residues. From germline, CDR1 is SGHRS and CDR2 YFSETQ. DNA for the CDR3: TGCGCCAGCAGCTTCGGCCAGGCCGCAGATACGCAGTATTTT. It translates to CASSFGQAADTQYF.

This clone was seen only a few times. The chain has TRBV7-6 and TRBJ2-1; 7 nucleotides agree with TRBD2. CDR3 length: 17 residues. The J segment lost 0 bases and the V segment lost 0 bases, leaving 5 bases of the junction unmatched. Germline CDR1 reads SGHVS; CDR2 reads FNYEAQ. The CDR3 DNA reads as TGTGCCAGCAGCTTAGCCGCCCGGACTAGCTCCTACAATGAGCAGTTCTTC. The encoded protein is CASSLAARTSSYNEQFF.

This clone has just a few counts. V and J are TRBV19 and TRBJ1-5; maybe TRBD1 (6 bases). Trimming shortened V by 9 bases and J by 0 bases, and 12 bases separated the two germline ends. The CDR3 length is 14 residues. CDR1 and CDR2 (germline): LNHDA, SQIVND (reference sequence). CDR3 in amino acids: CASAGQYSNQPQHF. DNA of the CDR3: TGTGCCAGCGCAGGACAGTATAGCAATCAGCCCCAGCATTTT.

This rearrangement joins TRBV6-6 to TRBJ1-4; D remains ambiguous. Trimming took 5 bases from V and 5 from J, leaving 6 bases between them. This CDR3 is 12 amino acids long. The germline gives CDR1 MNHNY, CDR2 SVGAGI (reference sequence). CDR3 DNA sequence: TGTGCCAGCAGTCGAGTGAATGAAAAACTGTTTTTT. Its translation: CASSRVNEKLFF.

This clone was detected a few times. This rearrangement joins TRBV7-3 to TRBJ2-2; D possibly matches TRBD1 or TRBD2 (5 bases each). The CDR3 loop spans 13 amino acids. With 5 bases removed from V and 6 bases from J, the gap between germline ends came to 10 bases. Looked up from germline, CDR1 is SGHTA and CDR2 is FQGTGA. CDR3 sequence reads: CASSPKGPGELFF. The DNA of the CDR3 is TGTGCCAGCAGCCCGAAGGGACCCGGGGAGCTGTTTTTT.

This rearrangement joins TRBV7-2 to TRBJ2-2; 7 nucleotides agree with TRBD1. CDR1 and CDR2 from the germline V gene are SGHTA and FQGNSA. This CDR3 comprises 15 residues. With V trimmed by 6 bases and J by 0 bases, 4 bases remained unmatched. CDR3 residues: CASRPGQSNTGELFF. The CDR3 nucleotides are TGTGCCAGCAGGCCGGGACAGTCGAACACCGGGGAGCTGTTTTTT.

The V gene is TRBV28, the J gene TRBJ2-7; a weak D match, TRBD2 (6 bases). The germline V gene encodes CDR1 MDHEN and CDR2 SYDVKM. CDR3 length: 13 residues. Trimming cost V 8 bases and J 2 bases, with 13 bases left between them. CDR3 amino acids: CASRDGGAYEQYV. For the CDR3, the DNA is TGTGCCAGCCGGGACGGAGGGGCCTACGAGCAGTACGTC.

The rearrangement joins TRBV6-5 to TRBJ1-5; possibly TRBD1 for D (6 bases). The CDR3 has 14 residues. Per the germline V gene, CDR1 is MNHEY and CDR2 is SVGAGI. V shed 5 bases and J shed 4 bases, with 12 bases lying between them. CDR3 protein: CASSPGRGNQPQHF. The CDR3 bases are TGTGCCAGCAGTCCAGGGAGGGGGAATCAGCCCCAGCATTTT.

V is TRBV6-2 or TRBV6-3 and J is TRBJ1-5; no reliable D call. The CDR3 loop spans 12 amino acids. Germline V CDR1 and CDR2: MNHEY, SVGEGT. V lost 3 bases and J 11 bases, leaving 11 bases between the germline ends. The CDR3 region is CASSYVFGAQHF. Here the CDR3 DNA reads TGTGCCAGCAGTTATGTCTTCGGGGCCCAGCATTTT.

This clone was counted between two and nine times. The chain couples TRBV6-1 to TRBJ2-7; 7 bases agree with TRBD1. CDR1 is MNHNS and CDR2 is SASEGT in the germline V gene. J was trimmed by 4 bases and V by 1 base; bases with no gene match: 4. The CDR3 length is 14 residues. The chain's CDR3 is CASSEVHRGYEQYV. CDR3 in DNA: TGTGCCAGCAGTGAAGTCCACAGGGGTTACGAGCAGTACGTC.

This clone was recorded a few times. The CDR3 DNA sequence: TGTGCCAGCAGCCCCACTAGCGGGGGAGATACGCAGTATTTT. It encodes CASSPTSGGDTQYF. The genes are TRBV7-9 and TRBJ2-3; 11 nucleotides line up with TRBD2. The ends lost 5 bases at V and 5 bases at J; junction bases unmatched: 3. Germline V CDR1 and CDR2: SEHNR, FQNEAQ (reference sequence). CDR3 length: 14 residues.